The clone carrying this T cell receptor beta chain has only a few counts. Its antigen remains unidentified. The sample originates from a study of beta chain features in type 1 diabetes. The study, taken as a whole, reports: Cells expressing TCR highly could be over-represented by cDNA sequencing. Shorter TCRB CDR3s, moderately but significantly so, were found in Type 1 diabetes patients in all four CD4+ subsets. The similarity of naive, central memory and Treg TCRB repertoires appeared greater among patients than among healthy donors.

There are 13 residues in the CDR3. Germline V gives CDR1 ENHRY, CDR2 SYGVKD. The ends were cut back, 4 bases at V and 8 bases at J, with 11 bases in the middle. TCRB transcripts that were expressed got sequenced, as all of the isolated RNA had been reverse transcribed. Repertoires were generated with immunoSEQ multiplex PCR, while TCRdb's copy carries only in-frame clones and drops some. The sample records fewer than 350,000 clones, about 15% being singletons. This clonotype was sampled from a man younger than 35 with type 1 diabetes. Sequenced: naive CD4+ T cells from blood. The chain carries TRBV10-3 and TRBJ1-4, with TRBD1 as a possible D gene (5 bases). CDR3 DNA: TGTGCCATCAGTGGACAGCCTGGAGAAAAACTGTTTTTT. Translating gives CAISGQPGEKLFF.